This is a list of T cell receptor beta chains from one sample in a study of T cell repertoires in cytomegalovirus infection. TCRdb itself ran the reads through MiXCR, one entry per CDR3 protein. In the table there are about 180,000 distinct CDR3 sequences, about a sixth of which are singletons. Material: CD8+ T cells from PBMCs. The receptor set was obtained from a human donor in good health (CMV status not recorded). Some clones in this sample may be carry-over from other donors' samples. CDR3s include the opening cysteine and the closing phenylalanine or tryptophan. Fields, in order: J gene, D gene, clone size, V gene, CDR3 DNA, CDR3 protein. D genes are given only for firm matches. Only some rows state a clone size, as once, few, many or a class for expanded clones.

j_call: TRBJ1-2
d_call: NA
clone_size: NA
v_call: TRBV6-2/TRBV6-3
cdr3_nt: TGTGCCAGCAGCTTTTGGGACCTCCAAGGCTACACCTTC
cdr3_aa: CASSFWDLQGYTF

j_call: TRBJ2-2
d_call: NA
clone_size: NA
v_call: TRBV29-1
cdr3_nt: TGCAGCGTTGACGGGGCAAACACCGGGGAGCTGTTTTTT
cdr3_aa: CSVDGANTGELFF

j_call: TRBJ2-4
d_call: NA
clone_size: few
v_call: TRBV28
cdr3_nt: TGTGCCAGCAGTTTCACCGGGCGCGACATTCAGTACTTC
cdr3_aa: CASSFTGRDIQYF

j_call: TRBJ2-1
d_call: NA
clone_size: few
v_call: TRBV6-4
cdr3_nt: TGTGCCAGCAGTGACTCAGCGTTGAGCTCCTACAATGAGCAGTTCTTC
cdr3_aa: CASSDSALSSYNEQFF

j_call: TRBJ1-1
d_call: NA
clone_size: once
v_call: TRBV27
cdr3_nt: TGTGCCAGCCGCCAAGGGGCGGGAGCTTTCTTT
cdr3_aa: CASRQGAGAFF

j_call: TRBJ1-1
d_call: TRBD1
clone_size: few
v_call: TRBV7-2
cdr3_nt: TGTGCCAGCAGCCACCGGGACAGAGACGAAGCTTTCTTT
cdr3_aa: CASSHRDRDEAFF

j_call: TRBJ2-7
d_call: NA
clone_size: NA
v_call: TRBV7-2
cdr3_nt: TGTGCCAGCACCGGGTTTTCCTACGAGCAGTACTTC
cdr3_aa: CASTGFSYEQYF

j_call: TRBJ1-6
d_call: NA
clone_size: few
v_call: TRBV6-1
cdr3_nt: TGTGCCAGCAGACCCGGGACTCTTCGGAATTCACCCCTCCACTTT
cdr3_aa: CASRPGTLRNSPLHF

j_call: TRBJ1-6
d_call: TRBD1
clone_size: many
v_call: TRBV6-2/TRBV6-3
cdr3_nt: TGTGCCAGCAGCCCGTCCGGGACAGGGGCGAATTCACCCCTCCACTTT
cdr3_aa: CASSPSGTGANSPLHF

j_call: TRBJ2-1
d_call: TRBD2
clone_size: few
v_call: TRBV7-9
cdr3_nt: TGTGCCAGCAGCTTAGAAGCGGGACTCTACAATGAGCAGTTCTTC
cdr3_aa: CASSLEAGLYNEQFF

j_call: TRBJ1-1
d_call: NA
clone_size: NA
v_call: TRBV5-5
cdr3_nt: TGTGCCAGCAGCTTCACCGTGGAAGCTTTCTTT
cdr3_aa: CASSFTVEAFF

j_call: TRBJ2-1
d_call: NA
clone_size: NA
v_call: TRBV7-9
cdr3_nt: TGTGCCAGCAGCTTAAGTAAAGCAAAACTTTACAATGAGCAGTTCTTC
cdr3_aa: CASSLSKAKLYNEQFF

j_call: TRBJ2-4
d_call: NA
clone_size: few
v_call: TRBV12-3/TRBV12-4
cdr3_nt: TGTGCCAGCAGTCCCTCTCTCGTCGGGGGACTAGCCAAAAACATTCAGTACTTC
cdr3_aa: CASSPSLVGGLAKNIQYF

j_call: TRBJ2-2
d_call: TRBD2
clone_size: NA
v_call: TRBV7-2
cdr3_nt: TGTGCCAGCAGCTTAGTCGGGACTAGCTTTCGGAAAACCGGGGAGCTGTTTTTT
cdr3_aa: CASSLVGTSFRKTGELFF

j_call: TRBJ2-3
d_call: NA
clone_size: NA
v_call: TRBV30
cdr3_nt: TGTGCCTGGAGTCAAATTGCGGATGGCACAGATACGCAGTATTTT
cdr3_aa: CAWSQIADGTDTQYF

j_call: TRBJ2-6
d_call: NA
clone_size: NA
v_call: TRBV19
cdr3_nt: TGTGCCAGTAGTATTTCGGCTGGGGCCAACGTCCTGACTTTC
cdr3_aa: CASSISAGANVLTF

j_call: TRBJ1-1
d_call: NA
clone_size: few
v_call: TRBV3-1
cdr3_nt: TGTGCCAGCCAAAAAGGACCAGGGACTGAAGCTTTCTTT
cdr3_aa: CASQKGPGTEAFF

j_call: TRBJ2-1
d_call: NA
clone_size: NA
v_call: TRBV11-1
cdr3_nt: TGTGCCAGCAGCCCTGGGGGAGTTGAGCAGTTCTTC
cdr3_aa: CASSPGGVEQFF

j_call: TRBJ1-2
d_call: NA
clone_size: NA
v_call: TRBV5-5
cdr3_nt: TGTGCCAGCAGCCGCTACCAGGGGCCGGGTGGCTACACCTTC
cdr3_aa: CASSRYQGPGGYTF

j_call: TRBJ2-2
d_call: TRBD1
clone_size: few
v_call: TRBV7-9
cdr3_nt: TGTGCCAGCAGAGACAGGGGAGTACCGAACACCGGGGAGCTGTTTTTT
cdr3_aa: CASRDRGVPNTGELFF

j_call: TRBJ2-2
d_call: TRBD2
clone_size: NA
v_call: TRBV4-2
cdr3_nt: TGTGCCAGCAGCCAAGGTCCCATCGGTGGACTAGCGGGGGTGTACGCGAACACCGGGGAGCTGTTTTTT
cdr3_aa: CASSQGPIGGLAGVYANTGELFF